The entry below gives a single T cell receptor (beta chain) sequence along with its context. This entry comes from a study of cytotoxic CD8 clonotypes in ibrutinib-treated CLL. Germline-derived CDR1 and CDR2 are SEHNR and FQNEAQ (reference sequence). V lost 0 bases and J 6 bases, leaving 6 bases between the germline ends. The CDR3 sequence is 12 residues long. The repertoire was sequenced with immunoSEQ multiplex PCR; TCRdb's copy has only in-frame clones and lacks some. The sample lists 60,000 to 70,000 clones; less than 60% were seen once. This TCR derives from a human donor with chronic lymphocytic leukemia. The material was PBMCs, obtained after 12 months of ibrutinib treatment. The chain links TRBV7-9 to TRBJ2-7; D is unresolved. This chain's CDR3 is CASSLAGSEQYF. The CDR3 coding sequence is TGTGCCAGCAGCTTAGCGGGTTCCGAGCAGTACTTC.